A selection of T cell receptor beta chains follows, all from one sample in a study of T-cell memory formation after mild COVID-19. TCRdb reanalysed the 5' RACE reads using MiXCR and keeps one entry per CDR3 protein. This repertoire shows approximately 190,000 distinct CDR3 sequences, 18% found once; its top ten account for roughly 2.6%. Source material: PBMCs or a T cell subset sorted from them (not recorded which). These receptors came from an adult woman who had mild COVID-19 (a few samples of this study predate the infection). Cell type and time point are not known. Each CDR3 is given with its conserved first and last residue. The order of the fields is J gene, V gene, D gene, CDR3 length, clone size, CDR3 protein, CDR3 DNA. The D gene is left open where the match is weak. A row's size may be missing; if present it is once, few, many or a size class.

TRBJ1-2 | TRBV20-1 | TRBD1 | 13 | . | CSAIPTGTEGYTF | TGCAGTGCCATCCCGACAGGGACGGAAGGCTACACCTTC
TRBJ2-7 | TRBV18 | . | 14 | . | CASSPRDTSYEQYF | TGTGCCAGCTCACCACGGGACACCTCCTACGAGCAGTACTTC
TRBJ2-5 | TRBV15 | . | 14 | . | CATSRLTGGETQYF | TGTGCCACCAGCAGACTCACAGGAGGGGAGACCCAGTACTTC
TRBJ2-1 | TRBV12-3/TRBV12-4 | . | 16 | few | CASSLARVTGGEEQFF | TGTGCCAGCAGTTTAGCGCGGGTGACGGGGGGCGAGGAGCAGTTCTTC
TRBJ1-1 | TRBV24-1 | . | 12 | few | CATNDGFTEAFF | TGTGCCACTAACGACGGGTTTACTGAAGCTTTCTTT
TRBJ1-1 | TRBV6-1 | . | 11 | few | CASSEASAGPF | TGTGCCAGCAGTGAAGCAAGTGCGGGACCCTTT
TRBJ2-3 | TRBV4-2 | . | 14 | many | CASSQDVSTDTQYF | TGTGCCAGCAGCCAAGATGTCAGCACAGATACGCAGTATTTT
TRBJ1-1 | TRBV20-1 | . | 12 | . | CSARDLDPGAFF | TGCAGTGCTAGAGATTTGGACCCCGGAGCTTTCTTT
TRBJ2-7 | TRBV7-2 | TRBD2 | 16 | . | CASSLSSGRVPYEQYF | TGTGCCAGCAGCTTATCTAGCGGGAGGGTTCCCTACGAGCAGTACTTC
TRBJ2-2 | TRBV9 | . | 14 | few | CASSRPTDTGELFF | TGTGCCAGCAGCCGACCTACAGACACCGGGGAGCTGTTTTTT
TRBJ2-5 | TRBV7-9 | . | 11 | few | CASSQAEAQYF | TGTGCCAGCAGTCAAGCCGAGGCCCAGTACTTC
TRBJ1-1 | TRBV12-3/TRBV12-4 | . | 13 | . | CASSFGQHAEAFF | TGTGCCAGCAGTTTTGGCCAACATGCTGAAGCTTTCTTT
TRBJ1-1 | TRBV6-5 | . | 13 | . | CASSSPGGTEAFF | TGTGCCAGCAGTTCGCCCGGGGGCACTGAAGCTTTCTTT
TRBJ1-2 | TRBV18 | TRBD1 | 14 | . | CATHGTGKNYGYTF | TGTGCCACTCATGGGACAGGGAAGAACTATGGCTACACCTTC
TRBJ2-2 | TRBV27 | TRBD2 | 15 | few | CASSFTQGGTGELFF | TGTGCCAGCAGTTTCACGCAGGGAGGGACCGGGGAGCTGTTTTTT
TRBJ2-6 | TRBV20-1 | . | 15 | . | CSAIAVNSGANVLTF | TGCAGTGCTATTGCCGTGAATTCTGGGGCCAACGTCCTGACTTTC
TRBJ2-1 | TRBV7-6 | . | 15 | . | CASSLGRVTRNEQFF | TGTGCCAGCAGCTTAGGCAGGGTTACAAGGAATGAGCAGTTCTTC
TRBJ2-3 | TRBV9 | TRBD2 | 13 | few | CASRGGDAVTQYF | TGTGCCAGCAGGGGGGGGGATGCAGTTACGCAGTATTTT
TRBJ2-3 | TRBV6-5 | TRBD2 | 17 | . | CASSYLKRGGLTDTQYF | TGTGCCAGCAGTTACTTAAAGCGGGGGGGCCTCACAGATACGCAGTATTTT
TRBJ2-7 | TRBV7-9 | TRBD2 | 14 | few | CASSARGGTYEQYF | TGTGCCAGCAGCGCCCGCGGGGGAACCTACGAGCAGTACTTC
TRBJ2-5 | TRBV9 | . | 15 | few | CASSVVVRGQETQYF | TGTGCCAGCAGCGTAGTGGTCAGGGGCCAAGAGACCCAGTACTTC
TRBJ1-1 | TRBV11-2 | . | 15 | . | CASSSHRVGITEAFF | TGTGCCAGCAGCTCCCACAGGGTCGGGATCACTGAAGCTTTCTTT
TRBJ2-4 | TRBV4-2 | . | 15 | many | CASSQEKAGKNIQYF | TGTGCCAGCAGCCAAGAAAAGGCGGGGAAAAACATTCAGTACTTC
TRBJ2-5 | TRBV5-1 | TRBD2 | 16 | . | CASSGILAGFQETQYF | TGCGCCAGCAGCGGGATACTAGCGGGATTCCAAGAGACCCAGTACTTC
TRBJ2-2 | TRBV7-7 | TRBD2 | 17 | few | CASSLDLAGGDTGELFF | TGTGCCAGCAGCTTAGATCTAGCGGGGGGAGACACCGGGGAGCTGTTTTTT
TRBJ1-5 | TRBV4-1 | . | 15 | . | CASSQAGQWDQPQHF | TGCGCCAGCAGCCAAGCAGGGCAGTGGGATCAGCCCCAGCATTTT
TRBJ1-1 | TRBV12-3/TRBV12-4 | . | 15 | few | CASGAVGQKHTEAFF | TGTGCCAGCGGGGCGGTAGGGCAGAAACACACTGAAGCTTTCTTT
TRBJ1-2 | TRBV4-2 | TRBD1 | 16 | few | CASSQDLTGGNYGYTF | TGTGCCAGCAGCCAAGATTTGACAGGGGGCAACTATGGCTACACCTTC
TRBJ2-2 | TRBV23-1 | TRBD1 | 17 | . | CASPRTDRGYVPGELFF | TGCGCCAGCCCTCGGACGGACAGGGGATATGTTCCCGGGGAGCTGTTTTTT
TRBJ2-3 | TRBV4-3 | TRBD2 | 18 | few | CASSRRLAGGVRADTQYF | TGCGCCAGCAGCCGGAGACTAGCGGGAGGTGTGAGGGCAGATACGCAGTATTTT
TRBJ2-3 | TRBV20-1 | . | 14 | many | CSAIALAGTDTQYF | TGCAGTGCCATCGCCCTAGCCGGGACAGATACGCAGTATTTT
TRBJ2-5 | TRBV5-1 | . | 11 | . | CASSEEETQYF | TGCGCCAGCAGCGAGGAAGAGACCCAGTACTTC
TRBJ1-2 | TRBV7-2 | . | 16 | . | CASSLMLAGGANGYTF | TGTGCCAGCAGCTTAATGTTGGCGGGGGGCGCGAATGGCTACACCTTC
TRBJ2-7 | TRBV4-2 | TRBD2 | 16 | . | CASSQVGGGRFGEQYF | TGTGCCAGCAGCCAAGTAGGTGGCGGGAGGTTTGGGGAGCAGTACTTC
TRBJ2-5 | TRBV5-1 | . | 15 | . | CASSFRRVGEETQYF | TGCGCCAGCAGCTTTCGTCGGGTGGGGGAAGAGACCCAGTACTTC
TRBJ2-1 | TRBV7-6 | TRBD2 | 18 | few | CASSYPRVAGGLNNEQFF | TGTGCCAGCAGCTATCCCAGAGTAGCGGGAGGACTCAACAATGAGCAGTTCTTC
TRBJ2-1 | TRBV29-1 | . | 12 | few | CSVVSGSNEQFF | TGCAGCGTTGTGTCAGGGTCCAATGAGCAGTTCTTC
TRBJ1-1 | TRBV27 | . | 13 | . | CASSLTLNTEAFF | TGTGCCAGCAGTTTAACACTGAACACTGAAGCTTTCTTT
TRBJ2-7 | TRBV6-1 | TRBD1 | 15 | . | CASRSGQGRKNEQYF | TGTGCCAGCAGATCCGGACAGGGTCGAAAGAACGAGCAGTACTTC
TRBJ1-2 | TRBV10-3 | . | 19 | few | CAISAPTSPSRLADYGYTF | TGTGCCATCAGTGCCCCGACCTCCCCCAGCAGGTTGGCGGACTATGGCTACACCTTC
TRBJ2-7 | TRBV5-1 | . | 13 | . | CASSLGWSYEQYF | TGCGCCAGCAGCTTAGGGTGGAGCTACGAGCAGTACTTC
TRBJ1-2 | TRBV6-5 | TRBD1 | 17 | once | CASSYSGPGTAHYGYTF | TGTGCCAGCAGTTACTCGGGACCTGGGACAGCTCACTATGGCTACACCTTC
TRBJ2-7 | TRBV5-1 | . | 13 | . | CAIRDSSSYEQYF | TGCGCCATCAGAGACAGTAGCTCCTACGAGCAGTACTTC